This T cell receptor (beta chain) emerged from a study of T-cell reconstitution after alpha-beta-depleted transplantation in children. CDR3 size: 13 residues. The germline V gene encodes CDR1 SQVTM and CDR2 ANQGSEA. Trimming left V 0 bases short and J 5 bases short, with 10 bases between. Unique molecular identifiers featured in how the TCRbeta library was prepared. One entry per CDR3 protein, called by TCRdb with MiXCR from the PCR reads. The sample has hundreds of thousands of distinct CDR3 sequences; about 23% are singletons. Study outcomes and limitations: A year post-transplant, T-cell counts and diversity derived mostly from newly produced T cells. Reported findings indicate that, about two months after transplant, alpha-beta T cells came from several hundred expanded clones, which were derived from non-depleted graft cells.

This clonotype was observed at least ten times. Its antigen is not known. The sequencing used PBMCs, collected before TCRalphabeta/CD19-depleted stem cell transplant. This TCR was sampled from a girl aged 2 to 9 with Fanconi anemia, due to receive a stem cell transplant. The chain joins TRBV29-1 to TRBJ2-5; D possibly corresponds to TRBD1 (5 bases). CDR3 protein: CSVEDRRVETQYF. The CDR3 nucleotides are TGCAGCGTTGAAGATCGCAGGGTGGAGACCCAGTACTTC.